The 11 T cell receptor beta chains listed next were all sequenced from one sample in a study of human T cells and chemical hapten exposure. Sample time point: patch test 2, 6 weeks after DPC sensitization. Treatment noted: therapeutic diphenylcyclopropenone sensitization with weekly scalp DPC. MiXCR, applied by TCRdb to the RACE reads, yields one record per CDR3 protein. The data show about 380,000 distinct CDR3 sequences, about 6% seen once. The material sequenced was whole blood, taken in connection with sensitization to the hapten diphenylcyclopropenone (DPC). Receptor source: a woman aged 18-35 years with alopecia areata. Some clones in this sample may be carry-over from other donors' samples.

This clonotype was observed at least ten times. The chain is built from TRBV3-1 and TRBJ1-4, with D unclear. The CDR3 sequence is 16 residues long. Germline CDR1 LGHDT, CDR2 YNNKEL (reference sequence). The V and J ends lost 0 bases and 1 base respectively, with 9 bases between them. Written as DNA, the CDR3 is TGTGCCAGCAGCCAAGATGAACGGGAAACTAATGAAAAACTGTTTTTT. This sequence encodes CASSQDERETNEKLFF.

This clonotype was recorded many times. J is TRBJ1-6 and V is TRBV2; 7 positions agree with TRBD1. This CDR3 spans 15 amino acids. Germline lookup yields CDR1 SNHLY and CDR2 FYNNEI. The J segment lost 0 bases and the V segment lost 7 bases, leaving 3 bases of the junction unmatched. CDR3 DNA sequence: TGTGCCAGCAAGCGGGACAGCTCCTATAATTCACCCCTCCACTTT. This codes for CASKRDSSYNSPLHF.

This clonotype came up many times. The J gene is TRBJ1-1, the V gene TRBV18, with TRBD1 as a possible D gene (5 bases). The CDR3 loop spans 14 amino acids. The V and J ends lost 1 base and 5 bases respectively, with 11 bases between them. CDR1 is KGHSH and CDR2 is LQKENI in the germline V gene. This CDR3 reads CASSPQQGETEAFF. The CDR3 DNA reads as TGTGCCAGCTCACCACAGCAGGGAGAGACTGAAGCTTTCTTT.

In this sample, this clonotype turned up a few times. J is TRBJ2-3 and V is TRBV7-2; D unresolved. This CDR3 contains 15 residues. Germline loops: CDR1 SGHTA, CDR2 FQGNSA. Trimming cost V 3 bases and J 0 bases, with 10 bases left between them. CDR3 loop: CASSFSWASTDTQYF. The CDR3 DNA sequence: TGTGCCAGCAGCTTTAGCTGGGCGAGCACAGATACGCAGTATTTT.

This clonotype was observed a few times. The V and J genes are TRBV12-3 or TRBV12-4 and TRBJ2-3; maybe TRBD2 (6 bases). The CDR3 has 14 residues. V lost 6 bases and J lost 3, with 13 bases in between. CDR3 coding DNA: TGTGCCAGCAGGGGGAGGTCAGGGACAGATACGCAGTATTTT. This translates into CASRGRSGTDTQYF.

This clonotype was recorded at least ten times. The rearrangement links TRBV11-2 to TRBJ2-1; tentatively, D is TRBD1 or TRBD2 (5 bases each). The CDR3 has 13 residues. Germline V gene sequence: CDR1 SGHAT, CDR2 FQNNGV. Trimming removed 6 bases from V and 4 bases from J, with 10 bases in between. The CDR3: CASRAGGYNEQFF. The CDR3 coding sequence is TGTGCCAGCAGGGCTGGGGGTTACAATGAGCAGTTCTTC.

The chain links TRBV7-3 to TRBJ2-3; D possibly corresponds to TRBD2 (6 bases). This CDR3 is built from 16 residues. Germline V gene sequence: CDR1 SGHTA, CDR2 FQGTGA. Trimming took 5 bases from V and 0 from J, leaving 15 bases between them. CDR3 sequence reads: CASSPQGRSSTDTQYF. Written as DNA, the CDR3 is TGTGCCAGCAGCCCCCAAGGGAGGAGTAGCACAGATACGCAGTATTTT.

This clonotype has a handful of counts. The V gene is TRBV7-2, the J gene TRBJ2-5, with TRBD1 as a possible D gene (6 bases). This CDR3 region has 13 residues. Trimming removed 5 bases at V and 5 bases at J, with 12 bases between. Germline V lookup: CDR1 SGHTA, CDR2 FQGNSA. CDR3 nucleotide sequence: TGTGCCAGCAGCGACATCAGGGGTGAGACCCAGTACTTC. It specifies CASSDIRGETQYF.

The chain recombines TRBV5-1 with TRBJ2-2; D gene ambiguous. The CDR3 sequence is 15 residues long. The ends were cut back, 2 bases at V and 5 bases at J, with 13 bases in the middle. The germline V gene encodes CDR1 SGHRS and CDR2 YFSETQ. The CDR3 sequence is CASSLRLAETGELFF. Written as DNA, the CDR3 is TGCGCCAGCAGCTTAAGACTGGCGGAGACCGGGGAGCTGTTTTTT.

This clonotype showed up many times. CDR3 sequence reads: CSASFLGLNEQFF. CDR3 coding DNA: TGCAGTGCTAGCTTTCTAGGCCTCAATGAGCAGTTCTTC. The V gene is TRBV20-1, the J gene TRBJ2-1, with no clear D. CDR1 DFQATT and CDR2 SNEGSKA come from the germline V gene (reference sequence). The germline V and J ends were trimmed by 3 bases and 6 bases, with 12 bases remaining between them. There are 13 residues in the CDR3.

In its sample, this clonotype was seen many times. The chain links TRBV7-2 to TRBJ2-5; 7 bases are a match to TRBD1. In germline, CDR1 is SGHTA, CDR2 FQGNSA. The CDR3 length is 15 residues. The V segment lost 5 bases and the J segment 2 bases; nucleotides outside the gene matches: 8. The DNA for the CDR3 is TGTGCCAGCAGCCGCAGGACAGGACCGCAAGAGACCCAGTACTTC. It encodes CASSRRTGPQETQYF.